The 27 T cell receptor beta chains below come from one sample, sequenced in a study of blood T cell repertoires in COVID-19. Measured with immunoSEQ multiplex PCR; TCRdb has only the in-frame clones, and not every one. The table has about 99,000 clones, 70% to 90% seen once; the top ten hold roughly 2%. Material for sequencing was peripheral blood. These receptors all stem from a man over 45 with COVID-19, enrolled during active disease.

The chain carries TRBV19 and TRBJ1-2; D unclear. V was clipped by 6 bases and J by 4 bases, with 15 bases between them. CDR1 is LNHDA and CDR2 is SQIVND in the germline V gene (reference sequence). This CDR3 comprises 14 residues. The CDR3 DNA is TGTGCCAGTAGGAGCGGGATCTCCGGCTATGGCTACACCTTC. It codes for CASRSGISGYGYTF. The whole variable domain, filled in from reference TRBV19 and TRBJ1-2, reads DGGITQSPKYLFRKEGQNVTLSCEQNLNHDAMYWYRQDPGQGLRLIYYSQIVNDFQKGDIAEGYSVSREKKESFPLTVTSAQKNPTAFYLCASRSGISGYGYTFGSGTRLTVV.

The chain carries TRBV20-1 and TRBJ2-1, with D hard to call. V was pared by 3 bases and J by 5 bases, with 11 bases between. The CDR3 consists of 13 residues. Germline CDR1 DFQATT, CDR2 SNEGSKA (reference sequence). This chain's CDR3 is CSASPTRHNEQFF. The CDR3 DNA is TGCAGTGCTAGTCCTACGCGCCACAATGAGCAGTTCTTC.

The chain uses TRBV5-1 and TRBJ2-2, with TRBD1 identical over 8 bases. This CDR3 is 16 amino acids long. Germline V gene data show CDR1 as SGHRS and CDR2 as YFSETQ. J lost 0 bases, V lost 0 bases, and 1 base had no gene match. The CDR3 DNA follows: TGCGCCAGCAGCTTGGCAGGGGGCGCGAACACCGGGGAGCTGTTTTTT. Amino acid sequence: CASSLAGGANTGELFF.

The chain links TRBV30 to TRBJ2-1; no clear D. There are 15 residues in the CDR3. The V gene lost 0 bases and the J gene lost 0 bases, with 9 bases spanning the gap. Germline V CDR1 and CDR2: GTSNPN, SVGIG (reference sequence). CDR3 loop: CAWSVGSSSYNEQFF. CDR3 DNA sequence: TGTGCCTGGAGTGTTGGCAGTTCCTCCTACAATGAGCAGTTCTTC.

Written as DNA, the CDR3 is TGCGCCAGCAGCCTACGGGTAGGGGATGAGCAGTTCTTC. Translating it yields CASSLRVGDEQFF. This chain connects TRBV4-1 to TRBJ2-1; tentatively, D is TRBD1 (5 bases). CDR3 size: 13 residues. V lost 4 bases and J lost 8, with 12 bases in between. Germline CDR1 is MGHRA and CDR2 is YSYEKL.

This sequence joins TRBV7-2 and TRBJ1-2; D is unresolved. Trimming took 4 bases from V and 5 from J, leaving 11 bases between them. CDR3 length equals 13 residues. Germline V lookup: CDR1 SGHTA, CDR2 FQGNSA. CDR3 sequence reads: CASSYWTDYGYTF. The CDR3 coding sequence is TGTGCCAGCAGCTATTGGACTGATTATGGCTACACCTTC.

The table lists this clone with a few counts. J is TRBJ1-4 and V is TRBV5-4; possibly TRBD1 for D (5 bases). V gave up 1 base and J gave up 8 bases, with 15 bases separating them. CDR1 and CDR2 from the germline V gene are SGHNT and YYREEE (reference sequence). CDR3 length: 15 residues. The CDR3 loop reads CASSLSPQGGEKLFF. Written as DNA, the CDR3 is TGTGCCAGCAGCTTGTCGCCCCAGGGAGGCGAAAAACTGTTTTTT.

This clone showed up just once. This chain joins TRBV19 and TRBJ1-5; maybe TRBD1 (5 bases). This CDR3 contains 14 residues. V was clipped by 2 bases and J by 5 bases, with 10 bases between them. Germline V gene data show CDR1 as LNHDA and CDR2 as SQIVND (reference sequence). The CDR3 spells CASSIRQYDQPQHF. CDR3 nucleotide sequence: TGTGCCAGTAGTATAAGACAGTACGATCAGCCCCAGCATTTT.

The chain employs TRBV10-3 and TRBJ1-6; a possible D gene is TRBD1 (6 bases). The germline V and J ends were trimmed by 2 bases and 4 bases, with 12 bases remaining between them. Germline CDR1 ENHRY, CDR2 SYGVKD. The CDR3 extends over 16 amino acids. CDR3 region: CAISEDRTVYNSPLHF. CDR3 nucleotide sequence: TGTGCCATCAGTGAGGACCGGACAGTTTATAATTCACCCCTCCACTTT.

This chain's CDR3 is CASRRSGVYEQYF. Written as DNA, the CDR3 is TGTGCCAGCAGGCGCTCGGGGGTCTACGAGCAGTACTTC. The gene calls are TRBV2 and TRBJ2-7; D is possibly TRBD2 (6 bases). This CDR3 has 13 amino acids. Looked up from germline, CDR1 is SNHLY and CDR2 is FYNNEI. V lost 6 bases and J 3 bases, leaving 12 bases between the germline ends.

The chain combines TRBV5-8 with TRBJ2-5; the match to TRBD2 covers 11 bases. Trimming at V came to 4 bases and at J to 2 bases, leaving 7 bases not matched to a gene. This CDR3 has 16 amino acids. The germline V gene encodes CDR1 SGHTS and CDR2 YDEGEE. Here the CDR3 reads CASSLTSGGLQETQYF. The CDR3 nucleotides read TGTGCCAGCAGCCTAACTAGCGGGGGCCTACAAGAGACCCAGTACTTC.

J is TRBJ1-2 and V is TRBV7-9; 7 positions agree with TRBD1. Trimming removed 3 bases from V and 2 bases from J; junction bases left unmatched: 9. The CDR3 has 16 residues. Germline V gene data show CDR1 as SEHNR and CDR2 as FQNEAQ (reference sequence). This chain's CDR3 is CASSFFQGETNYGYTF. The CDR3 DNA is TGTGCCAGCAGCTTCTTCCAGGGGGAGACGAACTATGGCTACACCTTC.

This chain joins TRBV2 and TRBJ1-3; D is uncertain. Trimming removed 6 bases from V and 0 bases from J, with 12 bases in between. The CDR3 loop spans 15 amino acids. The germline gives CDR1 SNHLY, CDR2 FYNNEI. CDR3 coding DNA: TGTGCCAGCAGGATACAGTTCTTCTCTGGAAACACCATATATTTT. Translating gives CASRIQFFSGNTIYF.

This sequence joins TRBV19 and TRBJ1-6; D is possibly TRBD1 (5 bases). The CDR3 contains 15 residues. V lost 6 bases and J 10 bases, leaving 19 bases between the germline ends. CDR1 and CDR2 (germline): LNHDA, SQIVND (reference sequence). The CDR3 is CASSELSGSYSPLHF. DNA for the CDR3: TGTGCCAGTAGCGAGTTGTCAGGGTCTTACTCACCCCTCCACTTT.

This sequence joins TRBV18 and TRBJ2-1, with D perhaps TRBD1 (6 bases). This CDR3 is built from 17 residues. Germline V gene sequence: CDR1 KGHSH, CDR2 LQKENI. Deletions cut 2 bases from V and 1 base from J, with 15 bases between. Here the CDR3 DNA reads TGTGCCAGCTCACCAATCCGTGGGGGCCATTCCTACAATGAGCAGTTCTTC. Encoded protein: CASSPIRGGHSYNEQFF.

The genes are TRBV10-3 and TRBJ2-1; 9 positions match TRBD2. V lost 7 bases to trimming and J lost 1 base; unmatched junction nucleotides: 2. The germline V gene encodes CDR1 ENHRY and CDR2 SYGVKD. The CDR3 consists of 14 residues. The DNA of the CDR3 is TGTGCCATCACTAGCGGGGTATCCTACAATGAGCAGTTCTTC. Translated: CAITSGVSYNEQFF.

V usage is TRBV3-1 (or the pseudogene TRBV3-2) and J usage is TRBJ1-4; TRBD1 agrees at 9 bases. This CDR3 comprises 13 residues. Per germline, CDR1 LGHDT and CDR2 YNNKEL (reference sequence). The junction had 6 bases not matched to a gene; V was cut back by 4 bases and J by 12 bases. CDR3: CASSLRTGVELFF. CDR3 DNA: TGTGCCAGCAGCCTTAGGACAGGGGTTGAACTGTTTTTT.

V and J are TRBV10-3 and TRBJ1-6; TRBD1 matches 8 bases. The germline gives CDR1 ENHRY, CDR2 SYGVKD. The CDR3 length is 14 residues. With 7 bases clipped from V and 7 bases from J, the junction kept 6 bases outside the gene matches. The CDR3 is CAITQGAQNSPLHF. The CDR3 DNA reads TGTGCCATCACCCAGGGGGCGCAGAATTCACCCCTCCACTTT.

The chain uses TRBV11-2 and TRBJ1-4; TRBD1 matches at 7 bases. V shed 5 bases and J 10 bases; nucleotides not matched to a gene: 13. The CDR3 sequence is 15 residues long. Germline V gives CDR1 SGHAT, CDR2 FQNNGV. The CDR3, as DNA: TGTGCCAGCAGCCCCATACAGGGGCGAGATGGAAAACTGTTTTTT. Translation: CASSPIQGRDGKLFF.

The chain links TRBV5-1 to TRBJ1-1; TRBD1 agrees at 7 bases. The CDR3 contains 15 residues. V trimming: 3 bases; J trimming: 3 bases; junction bases outside the gene matches: 8. Germline loops: CDR1 SGHRS, CDR2 YFSETQ. The CDR3 nucleotides are TGCGCCAGCAGCTCAGAACAGGGGCAATACACTGAAGCTTTCTTT. Amino acids: CASSSEQGQYTEAFF.

CDR3 sequence (DNA): TGTGCCAGCAGCACACGCATGGCGAACACTGAAGCTTTCTTT. Amino acids: CASSTRMANTEAFF. The chain joins TRBV11-2 to TRBJ1-1; no reliable D call. CDR1 and CDR2 (germline): SGHAT, FQNNGV. V was shortened by 5 bases and J by 1 base, with 11 bases between the two germline ends. The CDR3 sequence is 14 residues long.

The gene calls are TRBV7-6 and TRBJ2-7; TRBD2 agrees at 9 bases. Germline CDR1 reads SGHVS; CDR2 reads FNYEAQ. The CDR3 is 15 residues long. Losses at the gene ends were 0 bases for V and 2 bases for J; bases not matched to a gene: 2. This chain's CDR3 is CASSLAPSGAYEQYF. In DNA, the CDR3 is TGTGCCAGCAGCTTAGCGCCTAGCGGGGCCTACGAGCAGTACTTC.

V gene TRBV14 combines with J gene TRBJ2-7; the D gene is possibly TRBD2 (6 bases). Trimming cost V 0 bases and J 7 bases, with 10 bases left between them. There are 13 residues in the CDR3. CDR1 and CDR2 from the germline V gene are SGHDN and FVKESK. CDR3 in amino acids: CASSQEIGGEQYF. The CDR3 DNA reads as TGTGCCAGCAGCCAAGAGATTGGAGGGGAGCAGTACTTC.

V and J are TRBV15 and TRBJ2-7, with TRBD1 matching 7 bases. V gave up 4 bases and J gave up 4 bases; unmatched junction bases: 10. There are 15 residues in the CDR3. CDR1 and CDR2 from the germline V gene are LNHNV and YYDKDF (reference sequence). The CDR3 DNA reads as TGTGCCACCAGCAAAGGAGAGGGGGCGATGTACGAGCAGTACTTC. It codes for CATSKGEGAMYEQYF.

This rearrangement joins TRBV9 to TRBJ2-7; 9 bases match TRBD2. Germline trimming cut 4 bases from V and 5 bases from J; bases unmatched to any gene: 13. CDR3 length: 16 residues. Germline lookup yields CDR1 SGDLS and CDR2 YYNGEE. The CDR3 here is CASSLRGAGGRDEQYF. The CDR3 coding sequence is TGTGCCAGCAGCCTAAGAGGAGCGGGGGGTCGGGACGAGCAGTACTTC.

V and J are TRBV3-1 (or the pseudogene TRBV3-2) and TRBJ2-7, with a tentative D call TRBD1 (5 bases). This CDR3 comprises 14 residues. CDR1 LGHDT and CDR2 YNNKEL come from the germline V gene (reference sequence). Trimming took 4 bases from V and 2 from J, leaving 12 bases between them. CDR3 nucleotides: TGTGCCAGCAGCCCTCAGGGTGGCGCCTACGAGCAGTACTTC. Its translation: CASSPQGGAYEQYF.

V usage is TRBV7-2 and J usage is TRBJ2-7; 9 bases agree with TRBD2. The length of the CDR3 is 15 residues. The V gene's germline CDR1 is SGHTA and CDR2 FQGNSA. After removal of 2 bases from V and 2 bases from J, the junction contained 4 bases not matched to a gene. The CDR3 loop is CASSLRAGGPYEQYF. In DNA, the CDR3 is TGTGCCAGCAGCTTAAGAGCGGGGGGCCCCTACGAGCAGTACTTC.